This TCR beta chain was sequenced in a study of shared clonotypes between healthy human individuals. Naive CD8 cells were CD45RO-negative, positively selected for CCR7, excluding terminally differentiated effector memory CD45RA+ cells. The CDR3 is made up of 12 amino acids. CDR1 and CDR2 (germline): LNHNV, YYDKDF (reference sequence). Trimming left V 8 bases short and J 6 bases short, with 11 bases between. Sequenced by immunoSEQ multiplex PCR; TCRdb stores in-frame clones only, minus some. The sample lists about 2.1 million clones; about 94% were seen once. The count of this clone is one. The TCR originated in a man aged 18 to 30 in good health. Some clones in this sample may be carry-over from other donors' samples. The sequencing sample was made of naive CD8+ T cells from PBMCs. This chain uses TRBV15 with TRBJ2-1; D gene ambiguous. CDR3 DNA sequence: TGTGCCACCGGAACTTACCCCAATGAGCAGTTCTTC. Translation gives CATGTYPNEQFF.